The rows below give T cell receptor beta chains drawn from one sample of a study of T-cell reconstitution after alpha-beta-depleted transplantation in children. In TCRdb, the PCR reads were re-called with MiXCR into one record per CDR3 protein. This table holds hundreds of thousands of distinct CDR3 sequences, about an eighth found once. The sample was PBMCs, mostly from graft donor cells, taken 360 days after TCRalphabeta/CD19-depleted stem cell transplant. These receptors originate from a male patient younger than 18 who had a stem cell transplant for acute myeloid leukemia, so the T cells may come from the graft donor. The CDR3 runs from the conserved cysteine through the conserved F or W. Each record gives: CDR3 protein, CDR3 DNA, clone size, V gene, J gene, D gene. The D gene is left open where the match is weak. Size tells how often a clone was seen (once, few, many) or the class of an expanded clone, and some rows leave it out.

CDR3 protein: CASSLFQGIGETQYF
CDR3 DNA: TGTGCCAGCAGCTTATTTCAGGGGATCGGAGAGACCCAGTACTTC
clone size: NA
V gene: TRBV11-2
J gene: TRBJ2-5
D gene: NA

CDR3 protein: CASGARAGGIYNEQFF
CDR3 DNA: TGTGCCAGCGGCGCGAGAGCGGGAGGGATCTACAATGAGCAGTTCTTC
clone size: few
V gene: TRBV7-2
J gene: TRBJ2-1
D gene: TRBD2

CDR3 protein: CATSDSGTAAYEQYF
CDR3 DNA: TGTGCCACCAGTGATTCAGGGACGGCGGCCTACGAGCAGTACTTC
clone size: NA
V gene: TRBV24-1
J gene: TRBJ2-7
D gene: NA

CDR3 protein: CASSYSTKAMGETQYF
CDR3 DNA: TGTGCCAGCAGTTACTCCACAAAAGCAATGGGGGAGACCCAGTACTTC
clone size: NA
V gene: TRBV6-5
J gene: TRBJ2-5
D gene: NA

CDR3 protein: CSATRDSLMNTEAFF
CDR3 DNA: TGCAGTGCTACACGGGACAGCCTTATGAACACTGAAGCTTTCTTT
clone size: NA
V gene: TRBV20-1
J gene: TRBJ1-1
D gene: TRBD1

CDR3 protein: CASSPLAGPYEQYF
CDR3 DNA: TGTGCCAGCAGCCCGCTAGCGGGACCCTACGAGCAGTACTTC
clone size: many
V gene: TRBV7-8
J gene: TRBJ2-7
D gene: TRBD2

CDR3 protein: CASSKTSGGPGDTQYF
CDR3 DNA: TGCGCCAGCAGCAAAACTAGCGGGGGTCCGGGAGATACGCAGTATTTT
clone size: many
V gene: TRBV5-1
J gene: TRBJ2-3
D gene: TRBD2

CDR3 protein: CSALPGGNIQHF
CDR3 DNA: TGCAGTGCCCTGCCCGGAGGGAATATACAGCATTTT
clone size: NA
V gene: TRBV20-1
J gene: TRBJ1-5
D gene: NA

CDR3 protein: CATEIGPKETQYF
CDR3 DNA: TGTGCCACGGAAATCGGCCCGAAAGAGACCCAGTACTTC
clone size: NA
V gene: TRBV15
J gene: TRBJ2-5
D gene: NA

CDR3 protein: CSAGQGQGYEQYF
CDR3 DNA: TGCAGCGCAGGACAGGGCCAGGGGTACGAGCAGTACTTC
clone size: NA
V gene: TRBV29-1
J gene: TRBJ2-7
D gene: TRBD1

CDR3 protein: CSDLAEPSTDTQYF
CDR3 DNA: TGCAGTGACCTAGCGGAACCTAGCACAGATACGCAGTATTTT
clone size: few
V gene: TRBV20-1
J gene: TRBJ2-3
D gene: TRBD2

CDR3 protein: CASSDIRGWTDTQYF
CDR3 DNA: TGTGCCAGCAGCGATATTCGGGGTTGGACAGATACGCAGTATTTT
clone size: NA
V gene: TRBV7-8
J gene: TRBJ2-3
D gene: NA

CDR3 protein: CSVLKTLQRNEQFF
CDR3 DNA: TGCAGCGTTTTGAAGACCCTACAGCGTAATGAGCAGTTCTTC
clone size: many
V gene: TRBV29-1
J gene: TRBJ2-1
D gene: NA

CDR3 protein: CASSLLPSGTNEQFF
CDR3 DNA: TGTGCCAGCAGCTTACTCCCTAGCGGGACCAATGAGCAGTTCTTC
clone size: NA
V gene: TRBV7-9
J gene: TRBJ2-1
D gene: TRBD2

CDR3 protein: CSVDFAPYGYTF
CDR3 DNA: TGCAGCGTTGATTTCGCTCCCTATGGCTACACCTTC
clone size: NA
V gene: TRBV29-1
J gene: TRBJ1-2
D gene: NA

CDR3 protein: CASSPTGSNQPQHF
CDR3 DNA: TGTGCCAGCAGCCCGACAGGAAGCAATCAGCCCCAGCATTTT
clone size: NA
V gene: TRBV12-3/TRBV12-4
J gene: TRBJ1-5
D gene: NA

CDR3 protein: CASDRGMQYF
CDR3 DNA: TGTGCCAGCGATCGGGGGATGCAGTACTTC
clone size: few
V gene: TRBV7-9
J gene: TRBJ2-7
D gene: NA

CDR3 protein: CASGSPLSGSTYNEQFF
CDR3 DNA: TGTGCTAGTGGTTCACCCCTTAGCGGGAGTACCTACAATGAGCAGTTCTTC
clone size: few
V gene: TRBV12-5
J gene: TRBJ2-1
D gene: TRBD2

CDR3 protein: CASSFPQGAILYNEQFF
CDR3 DNA: TGTGCCAGCAGTTTCCCACAGGGGGCCATTCTCTACAATGAGCAGTTCTTC
clone size: few
V gene: TRBV28
J gene: TRBJ2-1
D gene: TRBD1

CDR3 protein: CASSFQVQGTVGANVLTF
CDR3 DNA: TGCGCCAGCAGCTTTCAAGTCCAGGGGACTGTAGGGGCCAACGTCCTGACTTTC
clone size: NA
V gene: TRBV5-1
J gene: TRBJ2-6
D gene: NA

CDR3 protein: CASSQGDLAGVEQFF
CDR3 DNA: TGTGCCAGCAGCCAAGGGGACCTAGCGGGAGTTGAGCAGTTCTTC
clone size: NA
V gene: TRBV4-2
J gene: TRBJ2-1
D gene: TRBD2

CDR3 protein: CSSVNSLPRDTQYF
CDR3 DNA: TGCAGCAGCGTTAACTCACTGCCGAGAGATACGCAGTATTTT
clone size: NA
V gene: TRBV20-1
J gene: TRBJ2-3
D gene: NA

CDR3 protein: CASSQDLASGRRSYNEQFF
CDR3 DNA: TGTGCCAGCAGCCAAGATCTGGCTAGCGGGAGGAGGTCCTACAATGAGCAGTTCTTC
clone size: few
V gene: TRBV3-1
J gene: TRBJ2-1
D gene: TRBD2

CDR3 protein: CASSLLWLAGGADTQYF
CDR3 DNA: TGTGCCAGCAGCTTACTCTGGCTAGCGGGAGGTGCAGATACGCAGTATTTT
clone size: few
V gene: TRBV11-2
J gene: TRBJ2-3
D gene: TRBD2

CDR3 protein: CASSLSQGLGNTIYF
CDR3 DNA: TGTGCCAGCAGCCTGTCGCAGGGATTAGGAAACACCATATATTTT
clone size: few
V gene: TRBV12-3/TRBV12-4
J gene: TRBJ1-3
D gene: NA

CDR3 protein: CSPHEGMNTEAFF
CDR3 DNA: TGCAGCCCCCACGAGGGAATGAACACTGAAGCTTTCTTT
clone size: NA
V gene: TRBV29-1
J gene: TRBJ1-1
D gene: NA

CDR3 protein: CSATEVMGTYNEQFF
CDR3 DNA: TGCAGTGCTACTGAAGTAATGGGCACCTACAATGAGCAGTTCTTC
clone size: few
V gene: TRBV20-1
J gene: TRBJ2-1
D gene: NA

CDR3 protein: CASSPPFRTGKNYEQYF
CDR3 DNA: TGTGCCAGCAGCCCCCCCTTTCGGACAGGGAAAAACTACGAGCAGTACTTC
clone size: NA
V gene: TRBV27
J gene: TRBJ2-7
D gene: TRBD1

CDR3 protein: CASSWLTTSGIYEQYF
CDR3 DNA: TGTGCCAGCAGCTGGTTAACGACTAGCGGTATCTACGAGCAGTACTTC
clone size: few
V gene: TRBV7-8
J gene: TRBJ2-7
D gene: TRBD2

CDR3 protein: CASSLVRTNRGHGEQYF
CDR3 DNA: TGTGCCAGCAGCTTAGTACGGACGAACAGGGGGCATGGCGAGCAGTACTTC
clone size: NA
V gene: TRBV7-6
J gene: TRBJ2-7
D gene: TRBD1

CDR3 protein: CAWSFGVGQYF
CDR3 DNA: TGTGCCTGGAGTTTCGGGGTGGGGCAGTACTTC
clone size: few
V gene: TRBV30
J gene: TRBJ2-7
D gene: NA

CDR3 protein: CSARGNPGGANVLTF
CDR3 DNA: TGCAGTGCTAGAGGAAATCCGGGTGGGGCCAACGTCCTGACTTTC
clone size: NA
V gene: TRBV20-1
J gene: TRBJ2-6
D gene: NA

CDR3 protein: CSAGGGGIAREQYF
CDR3 DNA: TGCAGTGCTGGAGGGGGTGGGATAGCTCGCGAGCAGTACTTC
clone size: many
V gene: TRBV20-1
J gene: TRBJ2-7
D gene: NA

CDR3 protein: CASSPGARSGYEQYF
CDR3 DNA: TGTGCCAGCTCACCAGGAGCCAGGTCGGGCTACGAGCAGTACTTC
clone size: few
V gene: TRBV18
J gene: TRBJ2-7
D gene: NA

CDR3 protein: CASSPRQVSTEAFF
CDR3 DNA: TGTGCCAGCTCCCCGAGACAGGTGAGCACTGAAGCTTTCTTT
clone size: few
V gene: TRBV18
J gene: TRBJ1-1
D gene: NA

CDR3 protein: CASSQGSVEEETQYF
CDR3 DNA: TGCGCCAGCAGCCAAGGGTCAGTAGAGGAAGAGACCCAGTACTTC
clone size: NA
V gene: TRBV4-1
J gene: TRBJ2-5
D gene: NA

CDR3 protein: CSGTSGRYEQYF
CDR3 DNA: TGCAGTGGGACTAGCGGGAGATACGAGCAGTACTTC
clone size: NA
V gene: TRBV20-1
J gene: TRBJ2-7
D gene: TRBD2

CDR3 protein: CATKGQDYGYTF
CDR3 DNA: TGTGCCACCAAAGGGCAGGACTATGGCTACACCTTC
clone size: NA
V gene: TRBV24-1
J gene: TRBJ1-2
D gene: NA

CDR3 protein: CASSPPGLAGINEQFF
CDR3 DNA: TGTGCCAGCAGCCCGCCGGGACTAGCGGGGATCAATGAGCAGTTCTTC
clone size: few
V gene: TRBV11-2
J gene: TRBJ2-1
D gene: TRBD2

CDR3 protein: CASSVRRTGELFF
CDR3 DNA: TGTGCCAGTTCCGTACGCCGCACCGGGGAGCTGTTTTTT
clone size: NA
V gene: TRBV12-3/TRBV12-4
J gene: TRBJ2-2
D gene: NA

CDR3 protein: CASSLLAYTDTQYF
CDR3 DNA: TGTGCCAGCAGTTTACTAGCCTACACAGATACGCAGTATTTT
clone size: NA
V gene: TRBV25-1
J gene: TRBJ2-3
D gene: NA

CDR3 protein: CSARGGQGLKEQYF
CDR3 DNA: TGCAGCGCCCGTGGGGGACAGGGGTTGAAAGAGCAGTACTTC
clone size: many
V gene: TRBV29-1
J gene: TRBJ2-7
D gene: TRBD1